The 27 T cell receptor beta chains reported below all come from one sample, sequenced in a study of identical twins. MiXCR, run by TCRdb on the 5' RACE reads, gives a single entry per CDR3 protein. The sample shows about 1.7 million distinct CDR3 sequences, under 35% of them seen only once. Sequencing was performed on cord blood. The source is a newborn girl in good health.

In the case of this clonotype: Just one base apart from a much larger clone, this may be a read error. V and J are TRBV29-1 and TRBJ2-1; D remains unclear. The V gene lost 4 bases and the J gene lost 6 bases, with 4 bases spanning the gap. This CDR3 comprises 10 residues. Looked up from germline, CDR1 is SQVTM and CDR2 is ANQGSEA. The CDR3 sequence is CSVVVNEQFF. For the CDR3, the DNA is TGCAGCGTTGTCGTCAATGAGCAGTTCTTC.

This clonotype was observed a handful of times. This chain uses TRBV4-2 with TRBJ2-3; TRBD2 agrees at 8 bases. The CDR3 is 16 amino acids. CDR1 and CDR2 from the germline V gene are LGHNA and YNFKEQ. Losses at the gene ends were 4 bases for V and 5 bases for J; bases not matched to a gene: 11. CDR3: CASSLRLAPGKDTQYF. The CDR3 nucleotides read TGTGCCAGCAGCCTTCGACTAGCGCCGGGAAAAGATACGCAGTATTTT.

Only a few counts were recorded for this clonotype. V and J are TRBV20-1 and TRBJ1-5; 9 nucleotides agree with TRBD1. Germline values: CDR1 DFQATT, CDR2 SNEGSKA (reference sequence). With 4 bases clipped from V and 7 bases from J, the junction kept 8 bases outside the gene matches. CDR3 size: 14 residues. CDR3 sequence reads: CSATGTGTGQPQHF. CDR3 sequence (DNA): TGCAGTGCTACAGGGACAGGGACAGGGCAGCCCCAGCATTTT.

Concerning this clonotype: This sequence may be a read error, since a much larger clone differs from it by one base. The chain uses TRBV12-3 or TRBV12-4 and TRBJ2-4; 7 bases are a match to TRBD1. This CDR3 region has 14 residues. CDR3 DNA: TGTGCCAGCAGTTACAGGGGAGACAAAAACATTCTGTACTTC. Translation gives CASSYRGDKNILYF.

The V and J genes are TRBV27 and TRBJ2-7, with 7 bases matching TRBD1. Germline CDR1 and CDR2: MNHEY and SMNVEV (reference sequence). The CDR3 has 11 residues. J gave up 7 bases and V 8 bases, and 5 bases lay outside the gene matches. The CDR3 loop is CASAGGLEQYF. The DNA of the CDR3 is TGTGCCAGCGCAGGGGGTCTAGAGCAGTACTTC.

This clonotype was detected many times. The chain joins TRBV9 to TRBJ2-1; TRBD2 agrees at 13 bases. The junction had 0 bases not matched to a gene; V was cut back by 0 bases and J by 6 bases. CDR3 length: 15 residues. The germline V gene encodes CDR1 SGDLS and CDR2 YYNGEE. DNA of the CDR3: TGTGCCAGCAGCGTAGGGACTAGCGGGGGCAATGAGCAGTTCTTC. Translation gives CASSVGTSGGNEQFF.

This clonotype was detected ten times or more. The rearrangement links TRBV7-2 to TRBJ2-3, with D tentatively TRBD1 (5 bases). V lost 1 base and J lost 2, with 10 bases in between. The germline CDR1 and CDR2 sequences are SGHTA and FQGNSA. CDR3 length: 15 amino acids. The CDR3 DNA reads TGTGCCAGCAGCTTAGTTTCGACAGCCACAGATACGCAGTATTTT. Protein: CASSLVSTATDTQYF.

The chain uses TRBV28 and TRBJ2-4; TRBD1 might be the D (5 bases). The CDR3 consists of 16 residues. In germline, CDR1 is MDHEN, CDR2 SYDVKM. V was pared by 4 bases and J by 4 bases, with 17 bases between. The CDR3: CASSYGAWGLKNIQYF. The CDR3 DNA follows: TGTGCCAGCAGTTATGGGGCGTGGGGTTTGAAAAACATTCAGTACTTC.

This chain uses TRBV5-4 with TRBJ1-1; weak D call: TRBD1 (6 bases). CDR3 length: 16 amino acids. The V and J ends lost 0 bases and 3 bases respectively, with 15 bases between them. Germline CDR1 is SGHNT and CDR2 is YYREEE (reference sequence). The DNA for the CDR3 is TGTGCCAGCAGCTTGGCCGCCGGGGGCGGGGACACTGAAGCTTTCTTT. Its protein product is CASSLAAGGGDTEAFF. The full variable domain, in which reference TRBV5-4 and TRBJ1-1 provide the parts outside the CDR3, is ETGVTQSPTHLIKTRGQQVTLRCSSQSGHNTVSWYQQALGQGPQFIFQYYREEENGRGNFPPRFSGLQFPNYSSELNVNALELDDSALYLCASSLAAGGGDTEAFFGQGTRLTVV.

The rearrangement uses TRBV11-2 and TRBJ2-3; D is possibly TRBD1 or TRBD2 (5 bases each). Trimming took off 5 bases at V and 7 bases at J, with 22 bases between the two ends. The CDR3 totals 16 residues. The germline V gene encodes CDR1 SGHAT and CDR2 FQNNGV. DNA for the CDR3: TGTGCCAGCAGCCCACCGGGGCTCTCCCTACCACATACGCAGTATTTT. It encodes CASSPPGLSLPHTQYF.

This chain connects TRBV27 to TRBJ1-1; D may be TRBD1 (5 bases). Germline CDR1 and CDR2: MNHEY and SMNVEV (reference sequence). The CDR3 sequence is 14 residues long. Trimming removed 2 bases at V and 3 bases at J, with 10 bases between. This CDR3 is CASSLKGRDTEAFF. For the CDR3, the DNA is TGTGCCAGCAGTTTAAAGGGCAGGGACACTGAAGCTTTCTTT.

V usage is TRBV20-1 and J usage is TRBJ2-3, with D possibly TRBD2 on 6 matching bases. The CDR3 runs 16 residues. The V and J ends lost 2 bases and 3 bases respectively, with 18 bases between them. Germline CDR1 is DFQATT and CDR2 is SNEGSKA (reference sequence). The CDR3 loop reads CSARPPGLKLTDTQYF. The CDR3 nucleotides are TGCAGTGCTAGACCCCCGGGACTTAAGTTAACAGATACGCAGTATTTT.

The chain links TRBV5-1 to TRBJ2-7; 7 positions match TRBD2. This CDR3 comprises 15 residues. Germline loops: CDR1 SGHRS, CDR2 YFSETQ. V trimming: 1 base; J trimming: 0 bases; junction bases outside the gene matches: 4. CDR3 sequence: CASSLMASGSYEQYF. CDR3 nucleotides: TGCGCCAGCAGCTTGATGGCTAGCGGCTCCTACGAGCAGTACTTC.

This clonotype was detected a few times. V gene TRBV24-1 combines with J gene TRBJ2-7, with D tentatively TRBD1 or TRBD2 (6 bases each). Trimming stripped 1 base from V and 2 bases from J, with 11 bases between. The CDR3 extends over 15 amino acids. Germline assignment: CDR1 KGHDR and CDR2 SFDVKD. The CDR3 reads CATSDFEGGTYEQYF. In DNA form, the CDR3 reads TGTGCCACCAGTGATTTTGAGGGGGGCACCTACGAGCAGTACTTC.

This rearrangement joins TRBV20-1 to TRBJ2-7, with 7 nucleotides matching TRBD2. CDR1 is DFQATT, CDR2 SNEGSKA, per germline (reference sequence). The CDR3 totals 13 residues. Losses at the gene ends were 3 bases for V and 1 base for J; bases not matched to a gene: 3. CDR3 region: CSARGTKSYEQYF. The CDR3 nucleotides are TGCAGTGCTAGGGGGACTAAATCCTACGAGCAGTACTTC.

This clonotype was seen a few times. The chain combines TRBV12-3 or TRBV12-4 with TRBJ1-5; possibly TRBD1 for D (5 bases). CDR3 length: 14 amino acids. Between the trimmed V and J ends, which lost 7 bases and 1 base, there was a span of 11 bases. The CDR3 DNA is TGTGCCAGCAAAAACCGGGACAGCAATCAGCCCCAGCATTTT. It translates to CASKNRDSNQPQHF.

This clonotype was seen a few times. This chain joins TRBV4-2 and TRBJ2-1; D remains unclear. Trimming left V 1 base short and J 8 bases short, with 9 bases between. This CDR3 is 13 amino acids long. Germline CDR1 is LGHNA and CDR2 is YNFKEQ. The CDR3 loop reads CASSQVPPHEQFF. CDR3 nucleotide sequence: TGTGCCAGCAGCCAAGTACCCCCGCATGAGCAGTTCTTC.

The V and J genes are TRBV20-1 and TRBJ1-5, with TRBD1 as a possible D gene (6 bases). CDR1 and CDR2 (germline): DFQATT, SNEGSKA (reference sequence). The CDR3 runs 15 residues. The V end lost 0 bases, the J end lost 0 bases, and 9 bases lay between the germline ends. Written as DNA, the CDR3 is TGCAGTGCTAGAGAGCCGACAGGTAGCAATCAGCCCCAGCATTTT. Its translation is CSAREPTGSNQPQHF.

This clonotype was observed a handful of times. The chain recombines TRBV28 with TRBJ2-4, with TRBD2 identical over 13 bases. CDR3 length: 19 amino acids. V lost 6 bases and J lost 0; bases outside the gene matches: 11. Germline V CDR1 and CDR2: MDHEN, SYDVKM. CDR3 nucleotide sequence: TGTGCCAGCAGCCCCTTACTAGCGGGAGGGAATCTAGCCAAAAACATTCAGTACTTC. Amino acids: CASSPLLAGGNLAKNIQYF.

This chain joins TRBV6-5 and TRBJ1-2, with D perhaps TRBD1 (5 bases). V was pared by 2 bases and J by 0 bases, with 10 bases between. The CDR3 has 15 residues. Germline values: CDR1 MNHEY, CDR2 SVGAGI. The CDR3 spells CASSYRGGANYGYTF. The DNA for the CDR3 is TGTGCCAGCAGTTACAGGGGAGGCGCTAACTATGGCTACACCTTC.

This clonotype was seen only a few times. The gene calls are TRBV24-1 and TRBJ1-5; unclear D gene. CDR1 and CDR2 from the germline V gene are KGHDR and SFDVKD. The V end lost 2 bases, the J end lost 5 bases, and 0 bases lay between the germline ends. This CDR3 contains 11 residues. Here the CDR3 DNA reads TGTGCCACCAGTGATTATCAGCCCCAGCATTTT. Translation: CATSDYQPQHF.

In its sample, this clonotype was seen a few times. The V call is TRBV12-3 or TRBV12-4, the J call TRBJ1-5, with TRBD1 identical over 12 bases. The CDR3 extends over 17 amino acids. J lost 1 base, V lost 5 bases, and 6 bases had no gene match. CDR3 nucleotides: TGTGCCAGCAGTGCAGGGACAGGGGGCTGGAGCAATCAGCCCCAGCATTTT. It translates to CASSAGTGGWSNQPQHF.

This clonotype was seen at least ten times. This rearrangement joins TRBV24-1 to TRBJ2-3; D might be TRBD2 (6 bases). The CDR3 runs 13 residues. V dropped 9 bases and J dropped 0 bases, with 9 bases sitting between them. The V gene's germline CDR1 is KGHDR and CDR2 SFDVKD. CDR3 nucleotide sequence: TGTGCCACCGGGACTCCTAGCACAGATACGCAGTATTTT. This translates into CATGTPSTDTQYF.

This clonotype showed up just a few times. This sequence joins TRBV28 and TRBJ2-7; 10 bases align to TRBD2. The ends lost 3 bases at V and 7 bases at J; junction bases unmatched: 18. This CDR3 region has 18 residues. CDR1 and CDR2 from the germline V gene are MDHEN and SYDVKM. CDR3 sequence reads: CASSLPPYLAGGLDEQYF. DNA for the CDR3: TGTGCCAGCAGTTTGCCCCCCTATTTAGCGGGAGGTCTGGATGAGCAGTACTTC.

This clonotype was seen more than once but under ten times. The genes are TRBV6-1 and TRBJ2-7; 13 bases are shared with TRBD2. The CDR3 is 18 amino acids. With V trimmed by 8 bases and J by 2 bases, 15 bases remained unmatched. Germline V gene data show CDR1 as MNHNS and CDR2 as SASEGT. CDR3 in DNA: TGTGCCAGCGCAACTCGTACTAGCGGGAGGGAAAGGGCCTACGAGCAGTACTTC. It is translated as CASATRTSGRERAYEQYF.

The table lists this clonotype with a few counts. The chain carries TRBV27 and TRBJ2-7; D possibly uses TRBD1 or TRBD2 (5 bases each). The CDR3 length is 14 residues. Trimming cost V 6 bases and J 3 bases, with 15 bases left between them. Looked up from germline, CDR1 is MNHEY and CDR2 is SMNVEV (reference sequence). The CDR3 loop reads CASRPLGDVYEQYF. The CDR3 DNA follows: TGTGCCAGCAGACCACTAGGGGATGTCTACGAGCAGTACTTC.

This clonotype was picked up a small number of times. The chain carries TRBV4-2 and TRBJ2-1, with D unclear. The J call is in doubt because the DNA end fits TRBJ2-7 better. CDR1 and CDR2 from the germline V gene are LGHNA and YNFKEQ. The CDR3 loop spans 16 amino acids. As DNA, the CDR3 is TGTGCCAGCAGCCAAGATAGGAGTAGCTCCTACAATGAGCAGTACTTC. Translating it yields CASSQDRSSSYNEQYF.